These T cell receptor beta chains were read from a single sample in a study of shared clonotypes between healthy human individuals. Profiled with immunoSEQ multiplex PCR; TCRdb holds only in-frame clones, not every one. The sample shows 550,000 to 650,000 clones, roughly 95% of them seen only once. Material for sequencing was naive CD8+ T cells sorted from blood. These receptors all stem from a woman aged 25 to 39 in good health. Each CDR3 is given with its conserved first and last residue. The D gene is left open where the match is weak. Not all rows give a size; the values are once, few, many and, for expanded clones, a class.

J gene,D gene,V gene,CDR3 length,clone size,CDR3 protein,CDR3 DNA
TRBJ2-1,-,TRBV13,16,-,CASSTSGTYPYNEQFF,TGTGCCAGCAGCACTTCCGGGACTTACCCCTACAATGAGCAGTTCTTC
TRBJ1-5,-,TRBV27,15,-,CASSLDGLFGQPQHF,TGTGCCAGCAGTTTAGACGGACTTTTCGGTCAGCCCCAGCATTTT
TRBJ1-1,TRBD1,TRBV6-1,13,-,CASRGDSSYEAFF,TGTGCCAGCAGAGGGGACAGCAGTTATGAAGCTTTCTTT
TRBJ1-1,-,TRBV30,14,-,CAWSVFLSNTEAFF,TGTGCCTGGAGTGTTTTCCTCTCGAACACTGAAGCTTTCTTT
TRBJ2-7,-,TRBV5-4,13,-,CASSPRTLGEQYF,TGTGCCAGCAGCCCACGGACGTTAGGGGAGCAGTACTTC
TRBJ2-3,TRBD2,TRBV6-5,16,once,CASSYSTSGSLDTQYF,TGTGCCAGCAGTTACTCTACTAGCGGGAGTTTGGATACGCAGTATTTT
TRBJ1-5,TRBD1,TRBV2,14,-,CASSRQGSNQPQHF,TGTGCCAGCAGTCGACAGGGGAGCAATCAGCCCCAGCATTTT
TRBJ2-1,TRBD1,TRBV5-1,12,-,CASSWGQGEQFF,TGCGCCAGCAGCTGGGGACAGGGCGAGCAGTTCTTC
TRBJ2-1,-,TRBV2,11,-,CASTSRNEQFF,TGTGCCAGCACTTCTCGCAATGAGCAGTTCTTC
TRBJ2-7,TRBD2,TRBV2,18,-,CASRVTGLAGTLLYEQYF,TGTGCCAGCAGAGTAACGGGACTAGCGGGAACACTTCTTTACGAGCAGTACTTC
TRBJ2-5,-,TRBV13,14,-,CASSFGGGGETQYF,TGTGCCAGCAGCTTCGGAGGTGGGGGGGAGACCCAGTACTTC
TRBJ2-7,-,TRBV7-9,15,-,CASSLDGRGTHEQYF,TGTGCCAGCAGCTTAGATGGGCGGGGTACTCACGAGCAGTACTTC
TRBJ1-1,-,TRBV6-1,12,-,CASSEIAGEAFF,TGTGCCAGCAGTGAAATTGCGGGCGAAGCTTTCTTT
TRBJ1-1,TRBD1,TRBV27,14,-,CASTTGRGNTEAFF,TGTGCCAGCACGACAGGGCGGGGGAACACTGAAGCTTTCTTT
TRBJ2-1,-,TRBV28,12,-,CAGQGGGNEQFF,TGTGCGGGGCAGGGGGGTGGTAATGAGCAGTTCTTC
TRBJ2-1,-,TRBV10-3,17,-,CAISDALAVSSYNEQFF,TGTGCCATCAGTGACGCCTTAGCGGTGAGCTCCTACAATGAGCAGTTCTTC
TRBJ2-7,-,TRBV27,13,-,CASGLARTYEQYF,TGTGCCAGCGGGTTAGCGAGGACTTACGAGCAGTACTTC
TRBJ2-7,-,TRBV28,13,-,CASSLGLSYEQYF,TGTGCCAGCAGTTTAGGACTATCCTACGAGCAGTACTTC
TRBJ2-5,-,TRBV2,13,-,CASKDGPQETQYF,TGTGCCAGCAAGGACGGGCCCCAAGAGACCCAGTACTTC
TRBJ2-1,TRBD1,TRBV27,15,-,CASSLMQGAANEQFF,TGTGCCAGCAGTTTAATGCAGGGGGCCGCCAATGAGCAGTTCTTC
TRBJ2-7,TRBD1,TRBV2,14,-,CASSVDRDGYEQYF,TGTGCCAGCTCCGTAGACAGGGACGGCTACGAGCAGTACTTC
TRBJ2-1,-,TRBV28,14,-,CASSLLGSGYEQFF,TGTGCCAGCAGTTTACTCGGGAGTGGCTATGAGCAGTTCTTC
TRBJ2-7,-,TRBV19,14,-,CASSGAGPPGEQYF,TGTGCCAGTAGTGGCGCCGGGCCCCCCGGCGAGCAGTACTTC
TRBJ1-1,-,TRBV5-4,13,once,CASSLGEATEAFF,TGTGCCAGCAGCTTGGGAGAAGCTACTGAAGCTTTCTTT
TRBJ2-1,TRBD2,TRBV27,15,-,CASSHGTSGINEQFF,TGTGCCAGCAGCCACGGAACTAGCGGGATCAATGAGCAGTTCTTC
TRBJ1-1,TRBD1,TRBV27,15,-,CASRIWTGGDTEAFF,TGTGCCAGCAGGATTTGGACAGGGGGGGACACTGAAGCTTTCTTT
TRBJ2-7,-,TRBV20-1,11,once,CSVYLRDEQYF,TGCAGTGTTTACCTGAGGGACGAGCAGTACTTC
TRBJ2-7,-,TRBV10-2,13,-,CASSEWSYYEQYF,TGCGCCAGCAGTGAGTGGTCTTACTACGAGCAGTACTTC
TRBJ2-2,-,TRBV7-9,16,-,CASRSDTGKNTGELFF,TGTGCCAGCAGATCCGACACCGGCAAGAACACCGGGGAGCTGTTTTTT
TRBJ1-1,TRBD1,TRBV28,15,-,CASTPLGSRGPEAFF,TGTGCCAGCACCCCCTTAGGATCCAGGGGGCCTGAAGCTTTCTTT
TRBJ2-7,-,TRBV5-6,14,-,CASSPGENSYEQYF,TGTGCCAGCAGCCCTGGAGAGAATTCCTACGAGCAGTACTTC
TRBJ2-1,TRBD1,TRBV7-9,13,-,CASSLAPGQGQFF,TGTGCCAGCAGCTTAGCACCCGGACAGGGTCAGTTCTTC
TRBJ2-7,TRBD1,TRBV28,15,-,CASSTYRGVSYEQYF,TGTGCCAGCAGTACATACAGGGGAGTTTCCTACGAGCAGTACTTC
TRBJ2-1,-,TRBV7-2,15,-,CASSLSGVLYNEQFF,TGTGCCAGCAGCTTATCAGGGGTCCTCTACAATGAGCAGTTCTTC
TRBJ2-2,-,TRBV27,16,-,CASSFIPQGGSGELFF,TGTGCCAGCAGTTTCATACCCCAGGGCGGGTCCGGGGAGCTGTTTTTT
TRBJ2-7,TRBD2,TRBV5-1,13,once,CASSLAGAFEQYF,TGCGCCAGCAGTCTGGCGGGAGCCTTCGAGCAGTACTTC
TRBJ1-2,TRBD1,TRBV6-5,15,-,CASSYSRTGYYGYTF,TGTGCCAGCAGTTACTCTCGGACAGGATACTATGGCTACACCTTC
TRBJ2-1,-,TRBV9,14,-,CASSAYGSSDEQFF,TGTGCCAGCAGCGCATACGGATCGAGCGATGAGCAGTTCTTC
TRBJ2-1,TRBD2,TRBV6-4,19,-,CASSAMGTSGRYAYNEQFF,TGTGCCAGCAGTGCAATGGGGACTAGCGGGAGGTATGCCTACAATGAGCAGTTCTTC
TRBJ2-3,TRBD2,TRBV7-8,16,once,CASSPIAGGFGDTQYF,TGTGCCAGCAGCCCAATAGCGGGAGGGTTTGGGGATACGCAGTATTTT
TRBJ2-7,TRBD2,TRBV28,16,-,CASSRPFREGRYEQYF,TGTGCCAGCAGCCGCCCTTTCCGGGAGGGCCGGTACGAGCAGTACTTC
TRBJ1-1,-,TRBV5-6,16,-,CASSLVPGGWNTEAFF,TGTGCCAGCAGCTTGGTGCCGGGTGGGTGGAACACTGAAGCTTTCTTT
TRBJ2-6,-,TRBV5-4,16,-,CASSLDPGAGANVLTF,TGTGCCAGCAGCTTGGATCCAGGGGCTGGGGCCAACGTCCTGACTTTC
TRBJ2-5,-,TRBV9,15,-,CASSVAGVGQETQYF,TGTGCCAGCAGCGTGGCAGGGGTGGGCCAAGAGACCCAGTACTTC
TRBJ2-5,TRBD2,TRBV15,15,-,CATSRDRGSGETQYF,TGTGCCACCAGCAGAGATCGCGGGAGTGGTGAGACCCAGTACTTC
TRBJ2-5,-,TRBV5-1,12,-,CASSLAGETQYF,TGCGCCAGCAGCTTGGCGGGAGAGACCCAGTACTTC
TRBJ2-1,-,TRBV5-1,13,once,CASSLGISREQFF,TGCGCCAGCAGCTTGGGGATTAGTCGTGAGCAGTTCTTC
TRBJ1-1,-,TRBV13,13,-,CASSLGRGPEAFF,TGTGCCAGCAGCTTAGGACGGGGACCTGAAGCTTTCTTT
TRBJ2-7,TRBD2,TRBV28,15,-,CASSWGLAGGVEQYF,TGTGCCAGCAGTTGGGGACTAGCGGGAGGGGTCGAGCAGTACTTC
TRBJ2-1,TRBD2,TRBV28,15,-,CASSSGLAGYNEQFF,TGTGCCAGCAGTTCGGGACTAGCGGGCTACAATGAGCAGTTCTTC
TRBJ2-2,TRBD2,TRBV27,15,-,CASSLGTMNTGELFF,TGTGCCAGCAGTTTAGGGACTATGAACACCGGGGAGCTGTTTTTT
TRBJ1-1,-,TRBV5-6,12,-,CASSAKPGKAFF,TGTGCCAGCAGCGCCAAGCCCGGGAAAGCTTTCTTT
TRBJ2-4,-,TRBV11-2,17,-,CASSLGSVNPQGDIQYF,TGTGCCAGCAGCTTAGGAAGTGTAAACCCCCAAGGGGACATTCAGTACTTC
TRBJ2-7,TRBD1,TRBV11-2,15,-,CASSFRDRASYEQYF,TGTGCCAGCAGCTTTAGGGACAGGGCATCCTACGAGCAGTACTTC